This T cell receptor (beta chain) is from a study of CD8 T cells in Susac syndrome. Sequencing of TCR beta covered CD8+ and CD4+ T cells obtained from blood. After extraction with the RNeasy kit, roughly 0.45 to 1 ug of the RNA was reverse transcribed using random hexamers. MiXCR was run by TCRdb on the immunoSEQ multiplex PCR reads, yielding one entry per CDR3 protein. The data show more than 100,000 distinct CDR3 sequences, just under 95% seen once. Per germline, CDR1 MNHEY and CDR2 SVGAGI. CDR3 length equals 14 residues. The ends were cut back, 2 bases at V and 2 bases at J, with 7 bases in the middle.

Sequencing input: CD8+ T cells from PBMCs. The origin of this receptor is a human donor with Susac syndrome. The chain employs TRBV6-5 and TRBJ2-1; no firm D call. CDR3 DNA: TGTGCCAGCAGTTACGGGGTAACCTACAATGAGCAGTTCTTC. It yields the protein CASSYGVTYNEQFF.